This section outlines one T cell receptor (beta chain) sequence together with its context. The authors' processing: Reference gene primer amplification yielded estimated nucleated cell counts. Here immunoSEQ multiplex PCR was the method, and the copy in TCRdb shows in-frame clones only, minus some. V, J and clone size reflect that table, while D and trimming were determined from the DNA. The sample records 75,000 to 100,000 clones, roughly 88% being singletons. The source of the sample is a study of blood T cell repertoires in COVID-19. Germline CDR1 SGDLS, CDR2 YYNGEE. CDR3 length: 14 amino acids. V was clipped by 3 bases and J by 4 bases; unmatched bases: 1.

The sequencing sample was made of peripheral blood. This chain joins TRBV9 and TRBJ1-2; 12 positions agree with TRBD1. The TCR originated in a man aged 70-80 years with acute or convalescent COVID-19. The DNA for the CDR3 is TGTGCCAGCAGCGCGGGACAGGGGGCCTATGGCTACACCTTC. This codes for CASSAGQGAYGYTF.